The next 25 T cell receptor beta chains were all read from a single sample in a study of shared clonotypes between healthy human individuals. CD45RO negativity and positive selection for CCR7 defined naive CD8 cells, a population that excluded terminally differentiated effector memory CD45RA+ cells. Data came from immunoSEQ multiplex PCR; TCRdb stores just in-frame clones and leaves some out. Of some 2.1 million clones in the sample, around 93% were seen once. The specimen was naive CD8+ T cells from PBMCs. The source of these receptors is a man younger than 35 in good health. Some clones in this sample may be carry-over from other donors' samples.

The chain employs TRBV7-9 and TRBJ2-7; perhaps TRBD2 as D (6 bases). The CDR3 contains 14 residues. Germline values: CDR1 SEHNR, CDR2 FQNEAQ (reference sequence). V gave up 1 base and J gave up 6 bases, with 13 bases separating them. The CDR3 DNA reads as TGTGCCAGCAGCTTAGGGCCTAGCGTGGTCGAGCAGTACTTC. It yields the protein CASSLGPSVVEQYF.

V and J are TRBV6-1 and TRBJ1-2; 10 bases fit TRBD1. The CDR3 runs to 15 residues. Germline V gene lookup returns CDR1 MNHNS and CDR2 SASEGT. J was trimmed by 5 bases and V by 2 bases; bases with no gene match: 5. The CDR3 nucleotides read TGTGCCAGCAGTGAAAGACAGGGGGCGAAGTATGGCTACACCTTC. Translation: CASSERQGAKYGYTF.

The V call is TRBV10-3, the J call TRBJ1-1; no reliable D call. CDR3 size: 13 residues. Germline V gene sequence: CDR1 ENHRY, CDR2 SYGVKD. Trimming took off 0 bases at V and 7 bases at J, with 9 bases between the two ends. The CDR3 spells CAISESQEIEAFF. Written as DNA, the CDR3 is TGTGCCATCAGTGAGTCGCAGGAGATTGAAGCTTTCTTT.

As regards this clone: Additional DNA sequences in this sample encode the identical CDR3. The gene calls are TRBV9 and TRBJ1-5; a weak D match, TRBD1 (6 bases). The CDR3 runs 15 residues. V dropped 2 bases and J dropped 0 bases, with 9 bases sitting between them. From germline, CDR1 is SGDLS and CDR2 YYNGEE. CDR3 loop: CASSVSGVSNQPQHF. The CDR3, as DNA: TGTGCCAGCAGCGTGTCAGGGGTTAGCAATCAGCCCCAGCATTTT.

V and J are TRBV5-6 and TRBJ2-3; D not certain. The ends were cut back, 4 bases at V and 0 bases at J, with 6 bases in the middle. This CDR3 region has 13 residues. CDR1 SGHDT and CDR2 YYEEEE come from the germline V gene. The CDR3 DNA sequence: TGTGCCAGCAGCGTCTCTAGCACAGATACGCAGTATTTT. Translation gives CASSVSSTDTQYF. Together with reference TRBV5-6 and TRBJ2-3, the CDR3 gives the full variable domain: DAGVTQSPTHLIKTRGQQVTLRCSPKSGHDTVSWYQQALGQGPQFIFQYYEEEERQRGNFPDRFSGHQFPNYSSELNVNALLLGDSALYLCASSVSSTDTQYFGPGTRLTVL.

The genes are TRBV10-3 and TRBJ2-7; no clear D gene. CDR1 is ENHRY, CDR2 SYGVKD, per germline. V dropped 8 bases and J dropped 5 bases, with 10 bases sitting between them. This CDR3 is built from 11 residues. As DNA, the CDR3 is TGTGCCATCCGGATAACCCACGAGCAGTACTTC. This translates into CAIRITHEQYF.

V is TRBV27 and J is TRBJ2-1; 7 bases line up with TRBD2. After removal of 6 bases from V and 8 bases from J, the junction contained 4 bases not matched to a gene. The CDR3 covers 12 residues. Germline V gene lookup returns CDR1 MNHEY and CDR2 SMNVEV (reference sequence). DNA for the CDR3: TGTGCCAGCAGCGGGACTATCCATGAGCAGTTCTTC. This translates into CASSGTIHEQFF.

The CDR3 loop is CASSQLRVSRPPWTDTQYF. DNA of the CDR3: TGTGCCAGCAGCCAACTGCGGGTTTCTCGGCCCCCTTGGACAGATACGCAGTATTTT. This rearrangement joins TRBV14 to TRBJ2-3; TRBD2 might be the D (5 bases). This CDR3 comprises 19 residues. Between the trimmed V and J ends, which lost 2 bases and 3 bases, there was a span of 24 bases. Germline V lookup: CDR1 SGHDN, CDR2 FVKESK.

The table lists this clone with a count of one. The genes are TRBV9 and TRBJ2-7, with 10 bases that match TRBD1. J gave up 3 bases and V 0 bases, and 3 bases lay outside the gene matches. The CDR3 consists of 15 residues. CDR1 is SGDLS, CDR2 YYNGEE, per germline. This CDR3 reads CASSVVGDRGYEQYF. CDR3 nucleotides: TGTGCCAGCAGCGTAGTAGGGGACAGGGGCTACGAGCAGTACTTC.

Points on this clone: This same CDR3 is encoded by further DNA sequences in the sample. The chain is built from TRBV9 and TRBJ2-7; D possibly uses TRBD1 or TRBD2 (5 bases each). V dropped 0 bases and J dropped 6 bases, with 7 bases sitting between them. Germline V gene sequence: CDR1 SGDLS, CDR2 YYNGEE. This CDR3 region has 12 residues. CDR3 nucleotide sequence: TGTGCCAGCAGCGTAGGGGGGTCCGAGCAGTACTTC. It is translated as CASSVGGSEQYF.

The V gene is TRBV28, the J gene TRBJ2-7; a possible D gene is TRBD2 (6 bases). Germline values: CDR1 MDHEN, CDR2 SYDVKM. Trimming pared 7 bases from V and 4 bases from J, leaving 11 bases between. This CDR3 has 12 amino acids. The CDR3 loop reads CASTPGDYEQYF. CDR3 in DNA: TGTGCCAGCACCCCGGGGGATTACGAGCAGTACTTC.

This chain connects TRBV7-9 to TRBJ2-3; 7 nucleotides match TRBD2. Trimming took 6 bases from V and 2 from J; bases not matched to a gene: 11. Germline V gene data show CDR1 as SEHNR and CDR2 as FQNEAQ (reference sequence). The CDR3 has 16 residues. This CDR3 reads CASSSPRAGFTDTQYF. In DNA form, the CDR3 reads TGTGCCAGCAGTTCCCCGAGAGCGGGGTTCACAGATACGCAGTATTTT.

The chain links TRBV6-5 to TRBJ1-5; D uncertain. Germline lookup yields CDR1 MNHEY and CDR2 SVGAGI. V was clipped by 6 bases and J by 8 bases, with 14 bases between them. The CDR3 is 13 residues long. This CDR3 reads CASSLVRWEPQHF. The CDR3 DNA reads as TGTGCCAGCAGCCTGGTCCGGTGGGAGCCCCAGCATTTT.

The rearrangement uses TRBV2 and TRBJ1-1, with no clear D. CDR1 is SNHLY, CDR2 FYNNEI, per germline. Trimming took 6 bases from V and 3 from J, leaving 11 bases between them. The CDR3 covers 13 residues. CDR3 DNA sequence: TGTGCCAGCAGAGTGAGGACGCACACTGAAGCTTTCTTT. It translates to CASRVRTHTEAFF.

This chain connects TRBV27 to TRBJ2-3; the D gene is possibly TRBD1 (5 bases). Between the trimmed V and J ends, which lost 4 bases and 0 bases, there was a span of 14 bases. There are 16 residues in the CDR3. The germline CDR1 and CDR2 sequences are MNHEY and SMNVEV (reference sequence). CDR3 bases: TGTGCCAGCAGTTACAGGCTTCGACCTAGCACAGATACGCAGTATTTT. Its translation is CASSYRLRPSTDTQYF.

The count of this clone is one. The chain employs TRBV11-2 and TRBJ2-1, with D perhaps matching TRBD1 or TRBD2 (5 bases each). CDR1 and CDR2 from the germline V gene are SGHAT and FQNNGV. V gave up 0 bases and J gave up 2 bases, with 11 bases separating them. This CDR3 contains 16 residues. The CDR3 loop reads CASSLERGGPYNEQFF. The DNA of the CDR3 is TGTGCCAGCAGCTTAGAACGGGGCGGCCCCTACAATGAGCAGTTCTTC.

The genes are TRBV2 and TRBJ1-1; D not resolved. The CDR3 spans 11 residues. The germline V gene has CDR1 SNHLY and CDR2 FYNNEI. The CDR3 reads CATMGNTEAFF. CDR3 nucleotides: TGTGCTACGATGGGGAACACTGAAGCTTTCTTT.

In nucleotides, the CDR3 is TGTGCCAGCAGTTTAAGGGGATCGACTAACAATGAGCAGTTCTTC. As protein: CASSLRGSTNNEQFF. The rearrangement links TRBV28 to TRBJ2-1, with D perhaps matching TRBD1 or TRBD2 (5 bases each). Trimming left V 2 bases short and J 5 bases short, with 13 bases between. CDR3 length: 15 amino acids. CDR1 is MDHEN and CDR2 is SYDVKM in the germline V gene.

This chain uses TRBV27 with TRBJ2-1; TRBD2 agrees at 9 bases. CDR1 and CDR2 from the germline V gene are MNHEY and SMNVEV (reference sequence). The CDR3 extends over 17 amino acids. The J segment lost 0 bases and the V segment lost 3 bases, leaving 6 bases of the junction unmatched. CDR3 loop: CASSFVAGGPSYNEQFF. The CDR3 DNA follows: TGTGCCAGCAGTTTCGTTGCGGGAGGGCCCTCCTACAATGAGCAGTTCTTC.

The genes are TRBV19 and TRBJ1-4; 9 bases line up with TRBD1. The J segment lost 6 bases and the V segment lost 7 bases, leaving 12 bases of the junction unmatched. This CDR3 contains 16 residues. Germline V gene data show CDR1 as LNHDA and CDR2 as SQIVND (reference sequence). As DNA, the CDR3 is TGTGCCAGTAAGGAGACAGGGGGATCCGCGTATGAAAAACTGTTTTTT. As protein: CASKETGGSAYEKLFF.

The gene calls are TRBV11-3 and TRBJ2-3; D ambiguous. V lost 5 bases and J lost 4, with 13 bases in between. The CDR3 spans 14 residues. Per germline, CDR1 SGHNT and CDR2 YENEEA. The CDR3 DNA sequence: TGTGCCAGCAGCGACCCGACCTACCCAGATACGCAGTATTTT. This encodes CASSDPTYPDTQYF.

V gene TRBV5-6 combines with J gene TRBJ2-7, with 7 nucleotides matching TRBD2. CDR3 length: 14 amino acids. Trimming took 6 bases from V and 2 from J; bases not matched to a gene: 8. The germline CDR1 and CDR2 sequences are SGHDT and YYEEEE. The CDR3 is CASMPREAAYEQYF. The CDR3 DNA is TGTGCCAGCATGCCCCGGGAGGCGGCCTACGAGCAGTACTTC.

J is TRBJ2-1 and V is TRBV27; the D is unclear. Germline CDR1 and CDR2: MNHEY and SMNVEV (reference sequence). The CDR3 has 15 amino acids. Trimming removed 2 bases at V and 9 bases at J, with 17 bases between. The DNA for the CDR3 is TGTGCCAGCAGTTTAGGGCTAGGCGTATTATTTGAGCAGTTCTTC. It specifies CASSLGLGVLFEQFF.

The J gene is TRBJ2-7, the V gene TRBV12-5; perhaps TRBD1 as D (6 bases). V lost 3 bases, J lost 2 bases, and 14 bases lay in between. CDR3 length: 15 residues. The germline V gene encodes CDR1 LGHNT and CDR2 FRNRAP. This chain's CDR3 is CASGFPMDRAYEQYF. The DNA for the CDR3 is TGTGCTAGTGGTTTCCCGATGGACAGAGCCTACGAGCAGTACTTC.

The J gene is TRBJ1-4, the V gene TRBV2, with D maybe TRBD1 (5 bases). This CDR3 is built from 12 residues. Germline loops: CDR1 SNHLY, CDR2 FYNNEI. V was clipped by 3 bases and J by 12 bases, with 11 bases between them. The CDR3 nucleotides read TGTGCCAGCAGTGAGGAAGGGGTGGAACTGTTTTTT. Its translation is CASSEEGVELFF.